This T cell receptor (beta chain) was sequenced in a study of T cell responses to AZD1222 COVID-19 vaccine. Study-wide points: Rises in breadth and depth of Spike-specific TCRs came after two AZD1222 doses. The peak T cell response came first, and repertoires were sampled only after it. CD4 TCRs covered the whole spike, strongest at regions 160-218 and 743-854.

The protocol was immunoSEQ multiplex PCR, while the TCRdb copy is restricted to in-frame clones and leaves out a portion. The data contain approximately 150,000 clones, roughly nine tenths of them seen just once; the ten biggest clones take up about 1.5%. With 6 bases removed from V and 4 bases from J, the gap between germline ends came to 10 bases. The germline V gene has CDR1 LNHDA and CDR2 SQIVND (reference sequence). This CDR3 region has 13 residues. About this clone itself: Its antigen remains unknown. In the same sample, other DNA sequences code for this CDR3.

The starting material was peripheral blood, obtained on day 0 of AZD1222 vaccination. V and J are TRBV19 and TRBJ1-5; D might be TRBD1 (6 bases). The TCR comes from an adult in good health. CDR3 loop: CASSPDRNQPQHF. DNA of the CDR3: TGTGCCAGTAGCCCGGACAGAAATCAGCCCCAGCATTTT.